What follows are 17 T cell receptor beta chains derived from one specimen sequenced in a study of T cell responses to AZD1222 COVID-19 vaccine. Clones were read by immunoSEQ multiplex PCR, and TCRdb kept only the in-frame ones, dropping some. The table includes 90,000 to 150,000 clones, approximately 90% detected once. The starting material was peripheral blood, obtained 28 days after the second AZD1222 dose. The receptors stem from an adult who received the AZD1222 COVID-19 vaccine.

The V and J genes are TRBV7-3 and TRBJ2-1; D gene uncertain. Germline V lookup: CDR1 SGHTA, CDR2 FQGTGA. Trimming shortened V by 5 bases and J by 5 bases, and 10 bases separated the two germline ends. The CDR3 runs to 13 residues. The CDR3 sequence: CASSPSSNNEQFF. The DNA for the CDR3 is TGTGCCAGCAGCCCGTCCTCGAACAATGAGCAGTTCTTC.

V gene TRBV29-1 combines with J gene TRBJ1-1, with D perhaps matching TRBD1 (6 bases). The ends were cut back, 6 bases at V and 5 bases at J, with 16 bases in the middle. The CDR3 consists of 13 residues. Germline CDR1 SQVTM, CDR2 ANQGSEA. CDR3 bases: TGCAGCGTAGCCGGGACACCAGGGACTGAAGCTTTCTTT. Amino acid sequence: CSVAGTPGTEAFF.

This clone was detected once. This rearrangement joins TRBV10-3 to TRBJ2-5, with a weak D call TRBD1 (6 bases). Germline CDR1 is ENHRY and CDR2 is SYGVKD. V lost 6 bases to trimming and J lost 1 base, with 12 bases between them. The CDR3 is made up of 14 amino acids. The CDR3 DNA reads as TGTGCCATCAGCGTTACAGGGATCCAAGAGACCCAGTACTTC. The encoded protein is CAISVTGIQETQYF.

This clone has only one observation. The chain uses TRBV14 and TRBJ2-2; 10 bases fit TRBD1. The length of the CDR3 is 16 residues. Germline CDR1 is SGHDN and CDR2 is FVKESK. The V segment lost 6 bases and the J segment 10 bases; nucleotides outside the gene matches: 14. This chain's CDR3 is CASSPELPGQGKELFF. The CDR3 bases are TGTGCCAGCAGTCCCGAGCTACCGGGACAGGGGAAGGAGCTGTTTTTT.

The chain employs TRBV18 and TRBJ1-6; TRBD1 agrees at 8 bases. The CDR3 extends over 18 amino acids. The V and J ends lost 2 bases and 0 bases, in that order; junction bases with no gene match: 6. Germline values: CDR1 KGHSH, CDR2 LQKENI. The CDR3 DNA reads TGTGCCAGCTCACCAGACAGGGGCTGGAGCTCCTATAATTCACCCCTCCACTTT. It specifies CASSPDRGWSSYNSPLHF.

Only one count was recorded for this clone. DNA of the CDR3: TGTGCCAGCAGCCTGACTGGACAAGTTAACTCTGGAAACACCATATATTTT. Translation gives CASSLTGQVNSGNTIYF. This rearrangement joins TRBV5-5 to TRBJ1-3, with D perhaps matching TRBD1 (5 bases). With 4 bases removed from V and 0 bases from J, the gap between germline ends came to 17 bases. The germline V gene has CDR1 SGHKS and CDR2 YYEKEE (reference sequence). The CDR3 is 17 residues long.

This clone has a single count. Here the CDR3 DNA reads TGTGCCAGCAGCCAGACCTGGGGGACCCAGAGCAATCAGCCCCAGCATTTT. This gives the protein CASSQTWGTQSNQPQHF. The chain employs TRBV4-2 and TRBJ1-5, with D perhaps TRBD1 (5 bases). The CDR3 contains 17 residues. Germline V gene sequence: CDR1 LGHNA, CDR2 YNFKEQ. V lost 3 bases and J 1 base, leaving 16 bases between the germline ends.

The chain joins TRBV28 to TRBJ1-5, with D unclear. CDR3 length: 14 residues. The germline V gene encodes CDR1 MDHEN and CDR2 SYDVKM. V was cut by 4 bases and J by 6 bases, with 13 bases left in between. The CDR3 sequence: CASSSPARGQPQHF. In DNA form, the CDR3 reads TGTGCCAGCAGTTCTCCCGCGCGTGGTCAGCCCCAGCATTTT.

The chain links TRBV5-6 to TRBJ2-7, with D unresolved. This CDR3 has 13 residues. CDR1 and CDR2 (germline): SGHDT, YYEEEE. With 2 bases removed from V and 3 bases from J, the gap between germline ends came to 9 bases. CDR3 residues: CASSFQPGYEQYF. CDR3 sequence (DNA): TGTGCCAGCAGCTTTCAGCCGGGCTACGAGCAGTACTTC. The full variable domain, completed using reference TRBV5-6 and TRBJ2-7, is DAGVTQSPTHLIKTRGQQVTLRCSPKSGHDTVSWYQQALGQGPQFIFQYYEEEERQRGNFPDRFSGHQFPNYSSELNVNALLLGDSALYLCASSFQPGYEQYFGPGTRLTVT.

J is TRBJ1-2 and V is TRBV5-5; no clear D. Germline V CDR1 and CDR2: SGHKS, YYEKEE (reference sequence). Trimming removed 0 bases from V and 4 bases from J, with 13 bases in between. The CDR3 spans 15 residues. CDR3 sequence (DNA): TGTGCCAGCAGCTTGGCCATGGTCGGATCCTATGGCTACACCTTC. This gives the protein CASSLAMVGSYGYTF.

This clone was counted a few times. V usage is TRBV6-5 and J usage is TRBJ1-1, with D unclear. V was shortened by 0 bases and J by 5 bases, with 13 bases between the two germline ends. The V gene's germline CDR1 is MNHEY and CDR2 SVGAGI. This CDR3 spans 15 amino acids. As DNA, the CDR3 is TGTGCCAGCAGTTACTCGACGGGTCGCCGAACTGAAGCTTTCTTT. Translation: CASSYSTGRRTEAFF.

About this clone itself: Within the sample, other DNA sequences also encode this same CDR3. The chain combines TRBV6-6 with TRBJ1-3; possibly TRBD1 for D (6 bases). The germline V gene has CDR1 MNHNY and CDR2 SVGAGI (reference sequence). V shed 4 bases and J shed 1 base, with 8 bases lying between them. The length of the CDR3 is 14 residues. CDR3 DNA: TGTGCCAGCAGTTGGACAGCTTCTGGAAACACCATATATTTT. Protein product: CASSWTASGNTIYF.

The chain couples TRBV6-2 or TRBV6-3 to TRBJ2-4, with 10 positions matching TRBD2. The trim removed 3 bases at V and 0 bases at J, leaving 14 bases unmatched. The germline gives CDR1 MNHEY, CDR2 SVGEGT. This CDR3 is 20 amino acids long. The DNA of the CDR3 is TGTGCCAGCAGTTATGGGGCTAGCGGGGGCCGCGCACTAGCCAAAAACATTCAGTACTTC. Amino acid sequence: CASSYGASGGRALAKNIQYF.

This sequence joins TRBV5-1 and TRBJ2-1, with 11 bases matching TRBD2. This CDR3 is built from 16 residues. Per the germline V gene, CDR1 is SGHRS and CDR2 is YFSETQ. J gave up 7 bases and V 4 bases, and 10 bases lay outside the gene matches. The CDR3 sequence: CASSLPGTSGPNEQFF. The CDR3 DNA sequence: TGCGCCAGCAGCCTGCCGGGGACTAGCGGACCTAATGAGCAGTTCTTC. Looking up the rest from reference TRBV5-1 and TRBJ2-1 gives the full variable domain: KAGVTQTPRYLIKTRGQQVTLSCSPISGHRSVSWYQQTPGQGLQFLFEYFSETQRNKGNFPGRFSGRQFSNSRSEMNVSTLELGDSALYLCASSLPGTSGPNEQFFGPGTRLTVL.

The V and J genes are TRBV6-2 or TRBV6-3 and TRBJ1-1, with 11 bases matching TRBD1. The CDR3 totals 15 residues. Per germline, CDR1 MNHEY and CDR2 SVGEGT. The V gene end was trimmed by 0 bases and the J gene end by 10 bases; junction bases not matched to a gene: 7. CDR3 in amino acids: CASSYSGQGAGRAFF. The DNA for the CDR3 is TGTGCCAGCAGTTACTCAGGACAGGGGGCCGGACGAGCTTTCTTT.

The J gene is TRBJ2-2, the V gene TRBV10-3, with D possibly TRBD2 on 5 matching bases. Germline V lookup: CDR1 ENHRY, CDR2 SYGVKD. V lost 3 bases and J lost 2, with 13 bases in between. CDR3 size: 16 residues. For the CDR3, the DNA is TGTGCCATCAGTGAACGACTACTCAAAAACACCGGGGAGCTGTTTTTT. This sequence encodes CAISERLLKNTGELFF.

V and J are TRBV6-2 or TRBV6-3 and TRBJ2-5, with TRBD1 identical over 9 bases. This CDR3 has 15 amino acids. The germline CDR1 and CDR2 sequences are MNHEY and SVGEGT. J lost 0 bases, V lost 6 bases, and 5 bases had no gene match. CDR3 in amino acids: CASSVTGGYQETQYF. The CDR3 DNA reads as TGTGCCAGCAGCGTGACAGGGGGGTACCAAGAGACCCAGTACTTC.